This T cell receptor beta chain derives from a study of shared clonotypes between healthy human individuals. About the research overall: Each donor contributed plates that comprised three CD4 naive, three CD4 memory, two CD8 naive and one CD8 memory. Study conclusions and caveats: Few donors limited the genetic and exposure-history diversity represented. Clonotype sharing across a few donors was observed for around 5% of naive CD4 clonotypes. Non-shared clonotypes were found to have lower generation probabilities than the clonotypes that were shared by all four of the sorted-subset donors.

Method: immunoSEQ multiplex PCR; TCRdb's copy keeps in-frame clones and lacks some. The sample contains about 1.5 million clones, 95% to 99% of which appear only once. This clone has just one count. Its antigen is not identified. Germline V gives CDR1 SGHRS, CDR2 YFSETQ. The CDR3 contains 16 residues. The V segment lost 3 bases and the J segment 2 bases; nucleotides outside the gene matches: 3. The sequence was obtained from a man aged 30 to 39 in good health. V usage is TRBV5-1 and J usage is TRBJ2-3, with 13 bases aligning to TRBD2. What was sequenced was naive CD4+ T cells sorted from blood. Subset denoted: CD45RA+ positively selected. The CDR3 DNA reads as TGCGCCAGCAGCTGGACTAGCGGGAGAATCACAGATACGCAGTATTTT. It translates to CASSWTSGRITDTQYF.